The clone carrying this TCR beta chain has more than one count but fewer than ten. The antigen remains undetermined. Deletions cut 3 bases from V and 2 bases from J, with 9 bases between. CDR1 SGHTA and CDR2 FQGTGA come from the germline V gene. The CDR3 has 14 amino acids. The data belong to a study of beta chain features in type 1 diabetes. Study-wide context: Cell yields, gender and age were comparable in patients and healthy donors. Examination of sorted cells across all samples involved roughly 100 million cells. Study outcomes and limitations: Moderately but significantly shorter TCRB CDR3s were found in Type 1 diabetes patients in all four CD4+ subsets.

Sequencing targeted expressed TCRB transcripts, as all isolated RNA had been reverse transcribed. Using immunoSEQ multiplex PCR, the repertoire was profiled, and TCRdb retains in-frame clones only, with some absent. The data show roughly 300,000 clones, 7% to 9% seen once. What was sequenced was central memory CD4+ T cells from blood. The TCR originated in a woman aged 18-29 years in good health. The chain recombines TRBV7-3 with TRBJ2-3; tentatively, D is TRBD1 (6 bases). The CDR3 nucleotides are TGTGCCAGCAGCTTTTTGGGGGCCACAGATACGCAGTATTTT. Amino acid sequence: CASSFLGATDTQYF.